The clone carrying this T cell receptor (beta chain) has just a few counts. Its antigen is still unknown. The TCR beta cDNA libraries contained unique molecular identifiers. Each batch of 1 to 10 million T cells produced 490,000 or so cDNA molecules. TCRdb called the PCR reads again in MiXCR, with one record for every CDR3 protein. This table holds fewer than 850,000 distinct CDR3 sequences, roughly 30% found once. This specimen belongs to a study of post-analysis software for immune sequencing data. Study background: The cohort encompassed relapsing-remitting, secondary progressive and progressive-relapsing multiple sclerosis disease courses. Notes on the study in general: Controls' normalized Chao1 diversity significantly exceeded that of multiple sclerosis patients. Included in a set of about 5 TRBV segments more frequent in patients than controls were TRBV5-6, TRBV5-1 and TRBV20-1. Samples from a shared batch, those prepared together, strongly co-clustered by F measure.

The CDR3 spans 16 residues. The V end lost 0 bases, the J end lost 0 bases, and 12 bases lay between the germline ends. Germline V lookup: CDR1 DFQATT, CDR2 SNEGSKA (reference sequence). The chain uses TRBV20-1 and TRBJ2-1, with D hard to call. Material for sequencing was blood. This receptor was obtained from a girl aged 5-17 years with multiple sclerosis. The CDR3 region has the DNA TGCAGTGCTAGAGATCGGATCCCAGACTCCTACAATGAGCAGTTCTTC. Translated: CSARDRIPDSYNEQFF.